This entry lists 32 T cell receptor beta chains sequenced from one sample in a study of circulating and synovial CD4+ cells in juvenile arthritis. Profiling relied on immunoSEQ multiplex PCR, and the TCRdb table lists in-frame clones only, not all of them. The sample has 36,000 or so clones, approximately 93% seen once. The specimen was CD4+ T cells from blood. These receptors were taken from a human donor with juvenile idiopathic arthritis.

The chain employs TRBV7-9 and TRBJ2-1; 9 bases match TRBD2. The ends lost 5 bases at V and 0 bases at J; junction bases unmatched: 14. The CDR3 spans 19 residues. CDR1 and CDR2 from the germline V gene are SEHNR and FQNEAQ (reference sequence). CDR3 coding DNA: TGTGCCAGCAGCGGAAGAGAGCGGGGGGCCGGTAGCTCCTACAATGAGCAGTTCTTC. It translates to CASSGRERGAGSSYNEQFF.

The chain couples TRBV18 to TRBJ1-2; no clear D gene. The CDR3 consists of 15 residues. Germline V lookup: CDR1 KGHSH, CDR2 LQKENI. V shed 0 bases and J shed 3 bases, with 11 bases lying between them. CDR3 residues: CASSPPARSDYGYTF. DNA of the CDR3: TGTGCCAGCTCACCACCAGCTAGGAGTGACTATGGCTACACCTTC.

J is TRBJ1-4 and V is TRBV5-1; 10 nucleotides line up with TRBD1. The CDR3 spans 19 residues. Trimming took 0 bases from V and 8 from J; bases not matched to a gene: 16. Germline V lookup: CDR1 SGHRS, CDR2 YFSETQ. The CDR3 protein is CASSLAPPPGTGEGEKLFF. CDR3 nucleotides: TGCGCCAGCAGCTTGGCACCACCCCCCGGGACAGGGGAAGGCGAAAAACTGTTTTTT.

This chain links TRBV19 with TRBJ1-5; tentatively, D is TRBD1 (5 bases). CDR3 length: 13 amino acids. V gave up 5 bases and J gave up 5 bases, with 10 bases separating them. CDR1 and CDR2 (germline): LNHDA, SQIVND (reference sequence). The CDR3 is CASSGGVYQPQHF. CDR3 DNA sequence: TGTGCCAGTAGTGGGGGGGTGTATCAGCCCCAGCATTTT.

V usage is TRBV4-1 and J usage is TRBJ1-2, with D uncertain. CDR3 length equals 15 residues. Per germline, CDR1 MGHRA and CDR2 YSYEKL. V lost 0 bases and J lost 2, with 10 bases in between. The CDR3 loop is CASSQDSEVNYGYTF. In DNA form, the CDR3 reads TGCGCCAGCAGCCAAGATAGTGAGGTAAACTATGGCTACACCTTC.

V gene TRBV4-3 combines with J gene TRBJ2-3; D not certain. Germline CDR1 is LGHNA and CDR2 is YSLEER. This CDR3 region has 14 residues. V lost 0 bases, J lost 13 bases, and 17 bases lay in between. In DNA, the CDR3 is TGCGCCAGCAGCCAAGATCTACGGCAGAAAGAGGAGTATTTT. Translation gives CASSQDLRQKEEYF.

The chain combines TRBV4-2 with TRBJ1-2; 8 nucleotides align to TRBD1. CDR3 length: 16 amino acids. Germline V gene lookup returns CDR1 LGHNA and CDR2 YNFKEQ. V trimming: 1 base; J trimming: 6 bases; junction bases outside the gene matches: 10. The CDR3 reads CASSQAPIGTGDGYTF. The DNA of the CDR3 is TGTGCCAGCAGCCAAGCCCCAATCGGGACAGGCGATGGCTACACCTTC.

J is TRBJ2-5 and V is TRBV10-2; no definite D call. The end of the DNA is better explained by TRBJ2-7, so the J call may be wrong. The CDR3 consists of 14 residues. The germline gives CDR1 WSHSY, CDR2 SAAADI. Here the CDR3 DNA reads TGCGCCAGCAGTGAGTCGGAACCCTACTACGAGCAGTACTTC. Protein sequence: CASSESEPYYEQYF.

CDR3 in amino acids: CASSPSGLWTQYF. The CDR3 DNA sequence: TGTGCCAGCAGCCCCAGTGGTCTCTGGACCCAGTACTTC. The chain employs TRBV7-6 and TRBJ2-5; the D is unclear. V was pared by 5 bases and J by 7 bases, with 14 bases between. CDR3 length equals 13 residues. Germline V CDR1 and CDR2: SGHVS, FNYEAQ.

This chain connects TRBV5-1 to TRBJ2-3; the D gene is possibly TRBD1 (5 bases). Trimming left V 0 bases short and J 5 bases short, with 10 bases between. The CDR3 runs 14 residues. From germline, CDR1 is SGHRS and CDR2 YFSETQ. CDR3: CASSLGGAEDTQYF. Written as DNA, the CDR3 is TGCGCCAGCAGCTTGGGTGGGGCAGAAGATACGCAGTATTTT.

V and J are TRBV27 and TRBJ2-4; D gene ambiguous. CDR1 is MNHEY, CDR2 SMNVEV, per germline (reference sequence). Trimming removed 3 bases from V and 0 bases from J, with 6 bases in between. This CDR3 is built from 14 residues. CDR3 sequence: CASSFVLAKNIQYF. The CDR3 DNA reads TGTGCCAGCAGTTTCGTACTAGCCAAAAACATTCAGTACTTC.

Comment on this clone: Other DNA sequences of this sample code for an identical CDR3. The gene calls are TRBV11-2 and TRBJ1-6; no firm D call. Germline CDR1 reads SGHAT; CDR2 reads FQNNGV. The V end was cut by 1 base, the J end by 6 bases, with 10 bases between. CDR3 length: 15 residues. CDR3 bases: TGTGCCAGCAGCTTAGTCGGGGTTGCTAATTCACCCCTCCACTTT. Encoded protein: CASSLVGVANSPLHF.

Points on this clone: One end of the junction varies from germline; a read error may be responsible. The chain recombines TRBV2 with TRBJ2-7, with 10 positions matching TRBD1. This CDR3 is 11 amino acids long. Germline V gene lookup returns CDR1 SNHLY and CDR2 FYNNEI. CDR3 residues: CASSRDRGPEF. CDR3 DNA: TGTGCCAGCAGCCGAGACAGGGGGCCAGAGTTC.

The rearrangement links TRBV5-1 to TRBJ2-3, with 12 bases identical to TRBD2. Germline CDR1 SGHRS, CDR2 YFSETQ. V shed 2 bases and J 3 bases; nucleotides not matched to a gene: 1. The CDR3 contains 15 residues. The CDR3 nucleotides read TGCGCCAGCAGCTTAACTAGCGGGGGGACAGATACGCAGTATTTT. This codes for CASSLTSGGTDTQYF. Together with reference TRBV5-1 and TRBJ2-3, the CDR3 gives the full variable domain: KAGVTQTPRYLIKTRGQQVTLSCSPISGHRSVSWYQQTPGQGLQFLFEYFSETQRNKGNFPGRFSGRQFSNSRSEMNVSTLELGDSALYLCASSLTSGGTDTQYFGPGTRLTVL.

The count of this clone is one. The CDR3 DNA reads as TGTGCCAGCAGCAAACTAGGGACTAGCGGGGGGGCCCATGAGCAGTTCTTC. Translation gives CASSKLGTSGGAHEQFF. The chain uses TRBV21-1 and TRBJ2-1; the table gives TRBD2 as D, unverified against the DNA. TRBV21-1 is a pseudogene. The CDR3 loop spans 17 amino acids.

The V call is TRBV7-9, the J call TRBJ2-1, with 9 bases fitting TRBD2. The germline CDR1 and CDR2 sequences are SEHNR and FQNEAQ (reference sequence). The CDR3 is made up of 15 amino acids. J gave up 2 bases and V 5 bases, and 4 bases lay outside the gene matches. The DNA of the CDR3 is TGTGCCAGCAGCCCGGGGACTAGCCCCTACAATGAGCAGTTCTTC. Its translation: CASSPGTSPYNEQFF.

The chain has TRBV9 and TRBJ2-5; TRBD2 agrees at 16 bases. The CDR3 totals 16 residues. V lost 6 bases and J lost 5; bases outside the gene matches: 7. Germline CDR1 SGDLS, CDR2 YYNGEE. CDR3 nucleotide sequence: TGTGCCAGCACCTCCGGGACTAGCGGGGGGGCCGAGACCCAGTACTTC. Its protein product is CASTSGTSGGAETQYF.

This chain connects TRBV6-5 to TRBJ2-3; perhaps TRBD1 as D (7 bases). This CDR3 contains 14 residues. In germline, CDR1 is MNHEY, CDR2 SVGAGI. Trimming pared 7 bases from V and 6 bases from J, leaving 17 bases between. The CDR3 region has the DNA TGTGCCAGCACCCAGGGCAGGGGGAGGGATACGCAGTATTTT. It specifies CASTQGRGRDTQYF.

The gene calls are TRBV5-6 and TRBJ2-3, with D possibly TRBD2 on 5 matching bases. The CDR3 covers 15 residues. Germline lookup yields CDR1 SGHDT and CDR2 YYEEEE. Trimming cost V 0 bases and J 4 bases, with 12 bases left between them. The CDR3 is CASSLGIGIADTQYF. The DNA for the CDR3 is TGTGCCAGCAGCTTGGGAATCGGGATAGCAGATACGCAGTATTTT.

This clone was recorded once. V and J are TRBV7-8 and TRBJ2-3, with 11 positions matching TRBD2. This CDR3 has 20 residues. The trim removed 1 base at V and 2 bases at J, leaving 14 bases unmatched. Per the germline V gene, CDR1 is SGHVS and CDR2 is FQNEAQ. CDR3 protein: CASSLEVSILAGGLTDTQYF. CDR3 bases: TGTGCCAGCAGCTTAGAGGTGAGTATCCTAGCGGGGGGCCTCACAGATACGCAGTATTTT.

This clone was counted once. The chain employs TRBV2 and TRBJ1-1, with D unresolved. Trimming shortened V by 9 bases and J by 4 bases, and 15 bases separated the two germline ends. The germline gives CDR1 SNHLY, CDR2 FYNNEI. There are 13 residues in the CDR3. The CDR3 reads CARSGEVATEAFF. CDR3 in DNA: TGTGCCAGAAGCGGCGAGGTGGCCACTGAAGCTTTCTTT.

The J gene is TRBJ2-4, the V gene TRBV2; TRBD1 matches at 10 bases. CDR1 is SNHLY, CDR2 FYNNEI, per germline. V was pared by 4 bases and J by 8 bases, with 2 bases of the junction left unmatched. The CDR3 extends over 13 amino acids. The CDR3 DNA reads TGTGCCAGCAGTGGGGACAGGGGTGACATTCAGTACTTC. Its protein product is CASSGDRGDIQYF.

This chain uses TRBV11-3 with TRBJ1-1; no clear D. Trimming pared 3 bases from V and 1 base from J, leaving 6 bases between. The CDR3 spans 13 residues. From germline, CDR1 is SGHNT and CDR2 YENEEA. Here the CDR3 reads CASSFAGNTEAFF. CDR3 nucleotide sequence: TGTGCCAGCAGCTTTGCAGGGAACACTGAAGCTTTCTTT. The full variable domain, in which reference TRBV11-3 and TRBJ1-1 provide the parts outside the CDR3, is EAGVVQSPRYKIIEKKQPVAFWCNPISGHNTLYWYLQNLGQGPELLIRYENEEAVDDSQLPKDRFSAERLKGVDSTLKIQPAELGDSAVYLCASSFAGNTEAFFGQGTRLTVV.

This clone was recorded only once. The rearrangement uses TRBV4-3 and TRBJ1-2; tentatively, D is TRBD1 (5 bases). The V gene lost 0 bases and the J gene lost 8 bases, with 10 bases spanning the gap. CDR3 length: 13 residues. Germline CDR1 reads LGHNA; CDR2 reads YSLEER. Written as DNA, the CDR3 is TGCGCCAGCAGCCAAGATTTGGGGCGAGGCTACACCTTC. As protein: CASSQDLGRGYTF.

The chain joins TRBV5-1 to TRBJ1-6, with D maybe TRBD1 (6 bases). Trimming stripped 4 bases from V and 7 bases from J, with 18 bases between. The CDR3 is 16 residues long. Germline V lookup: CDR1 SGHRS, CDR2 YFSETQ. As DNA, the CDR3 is TGCGCCAGCAGCAGGACAGCCCCGAAACTAAATTCACCCCTCCACTTT. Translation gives CASSRTAPKLNSPLHF.

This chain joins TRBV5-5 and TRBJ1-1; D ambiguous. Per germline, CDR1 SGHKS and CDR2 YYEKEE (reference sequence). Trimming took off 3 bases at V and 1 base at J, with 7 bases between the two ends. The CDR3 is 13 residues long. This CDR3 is CASSYIRNTEAFF. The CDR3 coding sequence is TGTGCCAGCAGCTACATCAGGAACACTGAAGCTTTCTTT. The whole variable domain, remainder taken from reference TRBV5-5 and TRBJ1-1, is DAGVTQSPTHLIKTRGQQVTLRCSPISGHKSVSWYQQVLGQGPQFIFQYYEKEERGRGNFPDRFSARQFPNYSSELNVNALLLGDSALYLCASSYIRNTEAFFGQGTRLTVV.

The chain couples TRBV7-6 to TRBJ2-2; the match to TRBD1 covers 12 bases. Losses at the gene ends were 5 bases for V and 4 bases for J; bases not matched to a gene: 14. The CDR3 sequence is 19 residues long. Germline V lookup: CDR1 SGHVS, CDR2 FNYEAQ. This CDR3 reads CASSPHQSRDRGRTGELFF. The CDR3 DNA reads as TGTGCCAGCAGCCCACATCAGTCCCGGGACAGGGGGCGCACCGGGGAGCTGTTTTTT.

CDR3 region: CASSHRLAGGKSTDTQYF. The CDR3 DNA follows: TGCGCCAGCAGCCATCGACTAGCGGGGGGCAAAAGCACAGATACGCAGTATTTT. The chain is built from TRBV4-1 and TRBJ2-3; TRBD2 matches at 13 bases. The length of the CDR3 is 18 residues. With 3 bases clipped from V and 0 bases from J, the junction kept 6 bases outside the gene matches. Looked up from germline, CDR1 is MGHRA and CDR2 is YSYEKL.

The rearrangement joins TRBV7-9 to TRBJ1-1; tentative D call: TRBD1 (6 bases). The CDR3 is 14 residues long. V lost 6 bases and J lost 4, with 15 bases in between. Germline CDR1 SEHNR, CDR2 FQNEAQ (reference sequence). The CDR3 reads CASRNQQGPTEAFF. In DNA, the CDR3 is TGTGCCAGCAGAAACCAACAGGGCCCCACTGAAGCTTTCTTT.

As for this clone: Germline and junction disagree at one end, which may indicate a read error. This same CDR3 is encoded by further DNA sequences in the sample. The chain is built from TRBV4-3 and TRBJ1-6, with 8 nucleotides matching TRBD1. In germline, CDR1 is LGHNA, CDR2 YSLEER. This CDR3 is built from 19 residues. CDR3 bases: TGCGCCAGCAGCCAATTATGGACAGGGAAAGGATCCTATAATTCCCCCCTCCACTTT. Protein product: CASSQLWTGKGSYNSPLHF.

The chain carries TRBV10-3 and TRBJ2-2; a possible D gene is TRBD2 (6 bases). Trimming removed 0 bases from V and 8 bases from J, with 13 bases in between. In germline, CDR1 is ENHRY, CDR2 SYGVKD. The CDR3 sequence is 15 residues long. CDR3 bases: TGTGCCATCAGTGAGTCGACTAGGGGTGAGGGGGAGCTGTTTTTT. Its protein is CAISESTRGEGELFF.

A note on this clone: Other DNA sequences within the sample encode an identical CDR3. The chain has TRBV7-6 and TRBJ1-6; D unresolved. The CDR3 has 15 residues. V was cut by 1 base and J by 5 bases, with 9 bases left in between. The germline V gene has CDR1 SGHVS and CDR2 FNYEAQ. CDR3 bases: TGTGCCAGCAGCTTAGAGGCGGCCGATAATTCACCCCTCCACTTT. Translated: CASSLEAADNSPLHF.